The TCR beta chain under discussion was sequenced for a study of shared clonotypes between healthy human individuals. Genomic DNA of each subset was evenly split across several immunoSEQ plates. This table comes from immunoSEQ multiplex PCR, and its TCRdb copy is limited to in-frame clones, with some not included. The data contain hundreds of thousands of clones, about two thirds of them seen just once; the ten biggest clones take up 1.8%. CDR3 length: 13 amino acids. CDR1 and CDR2 (germline): SGHRS, YFSETQ. CD4+ cells were split into CD45RA+ naive and CD45RA-negative memory subsets. The rearrangement joins TRBV5-1 to TRBJ2-5; the D is unclear. The J call may be faulty, since TRBJ2-7 better matches the DNA end. The TCR was taken from a woman aged 25-40 years in good health. Sequencing was done on a sample of memory CD4+ T cells sorted from blood. Noted subset: CD45RA-negative fraction. CDR3: CASSVVGSYEQYF. The CDR3 DNA reads TGCGCCAGCAGTGTCGTAGGGTCCTACGAGCAGTACTTC.